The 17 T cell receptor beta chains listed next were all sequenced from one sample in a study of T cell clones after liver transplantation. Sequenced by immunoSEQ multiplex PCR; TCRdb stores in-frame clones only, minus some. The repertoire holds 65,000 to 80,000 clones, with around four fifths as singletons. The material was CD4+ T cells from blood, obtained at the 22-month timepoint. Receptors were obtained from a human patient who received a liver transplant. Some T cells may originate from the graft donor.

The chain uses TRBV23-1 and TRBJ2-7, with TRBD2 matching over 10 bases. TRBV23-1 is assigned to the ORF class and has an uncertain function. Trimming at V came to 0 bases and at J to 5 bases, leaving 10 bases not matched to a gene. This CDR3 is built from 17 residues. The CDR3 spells CASSQSTESSGGNEQYF. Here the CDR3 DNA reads TGCGCCAGCAGTCAATCGACCGAGTCTAGCGGGGGTAACGAGCAGTACTTC.

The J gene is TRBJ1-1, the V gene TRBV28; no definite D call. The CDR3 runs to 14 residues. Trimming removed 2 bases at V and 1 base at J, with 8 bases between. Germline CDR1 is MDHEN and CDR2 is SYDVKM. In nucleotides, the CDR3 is TGTGCCAGCAGTTTAGGTACGGCGAACACTGAAGCTTTCTTT. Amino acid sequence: CASSLGTANTEAFF.

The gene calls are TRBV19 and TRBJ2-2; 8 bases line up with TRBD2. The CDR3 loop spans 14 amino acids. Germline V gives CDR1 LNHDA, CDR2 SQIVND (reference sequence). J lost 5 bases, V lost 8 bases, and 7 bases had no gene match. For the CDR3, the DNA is TGTGCCAGTGAATCGGGAGGGAGGACCGGGGAGCTGTTTTTT. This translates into CASESGGRTGELFF.

The CDR3 is CATRRGGHLPGELFF. CDR3 sequence (DNA): TGTGCCACTCGAAGGGGGGGGCATCTCCCCGGGGAGCTGTTTTTT. The chain carries TRBV6-1 and TRBJ2-2; possibly TRBD2 for D (7 bases). The germline CDR1 and CDR2 sequences are MNHNS and SASEGT. The CDR3 runs 15 residues. The V end lost 10 bases, the J end lost 6 bases, and 21 bases lay between the germline ends.

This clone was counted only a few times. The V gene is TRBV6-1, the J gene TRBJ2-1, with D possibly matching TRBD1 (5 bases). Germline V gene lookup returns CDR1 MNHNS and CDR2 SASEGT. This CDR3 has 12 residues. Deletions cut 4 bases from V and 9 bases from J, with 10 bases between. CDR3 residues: CASSVGVGEQFF. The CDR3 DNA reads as TGTGCCAGCAGTGTAGGGGTGGGTGAGCAGTTCTTC.

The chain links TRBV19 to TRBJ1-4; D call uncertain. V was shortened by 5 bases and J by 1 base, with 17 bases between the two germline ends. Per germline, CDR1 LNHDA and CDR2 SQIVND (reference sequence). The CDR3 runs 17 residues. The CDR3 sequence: CASSSSGRAGTNEKLFF. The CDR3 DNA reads TGTGCCAGTAGTTCTTCGGGTAGGGCCGGAACTAATGAAAAACTGTTTTTT.

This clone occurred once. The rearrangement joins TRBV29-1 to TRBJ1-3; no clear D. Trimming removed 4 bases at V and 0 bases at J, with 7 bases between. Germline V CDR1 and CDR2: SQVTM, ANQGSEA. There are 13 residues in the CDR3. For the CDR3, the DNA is TGCAGCGTTGGGGTGGTCTCTGGAAACACCATATATTTT. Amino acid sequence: CSVGVVSGNTIYF.

The CDR3, as DNA: TGTGCCAGCAGTTACCGTTTTGAGGGGGCGGATGGCTACACCTTC. Translating it yields CASSYRFEGADGYTF. The V and J genes are TRBV6-5 and TRBJ1-2, with 7 bases that match TRBD1. V was pared by 2 bases and J by 6 bases, with 9 bases of the junction left unmatched. The CDR3 spans 15 residues. The germline V gene has CDR1 MNHEY and CDR2 SVGAGI.

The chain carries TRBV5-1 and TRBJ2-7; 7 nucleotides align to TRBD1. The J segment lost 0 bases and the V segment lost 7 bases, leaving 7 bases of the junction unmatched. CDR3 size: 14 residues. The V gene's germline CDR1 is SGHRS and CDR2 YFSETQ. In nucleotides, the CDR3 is TGCGCCAGCGCCGGGACAGAACCCTCCTACGAGCAGTACTTC. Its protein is CASAGTEPSYEQYF.

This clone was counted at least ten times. In DNA, the CDR3 is TGTGCCAGCAGCTTGTACCGTGGGGGATACACTGAAGCTTTCTTT. Protein product: CASSLYRGGYTEAFF. This chain links TRBV5-6 with TRBJ1-1; the D gene is possibly TRBD1 (5 bases). Germline V gene sequence: CDR1 SGHDT, CDR2 YYEEEE. The CDR3 totals 15 residues. The V end lost 1 base, the J end lost 3 bases, and 13 bases lay between the germline ends.

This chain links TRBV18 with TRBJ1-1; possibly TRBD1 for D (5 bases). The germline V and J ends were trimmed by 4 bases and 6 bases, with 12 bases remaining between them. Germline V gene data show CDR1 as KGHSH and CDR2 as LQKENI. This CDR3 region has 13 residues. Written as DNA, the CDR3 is TGTGCCAGCTCACAGGGGAACCCCCCTGAAGCTTTCTTT. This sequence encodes CASSQGNPPEAFF.

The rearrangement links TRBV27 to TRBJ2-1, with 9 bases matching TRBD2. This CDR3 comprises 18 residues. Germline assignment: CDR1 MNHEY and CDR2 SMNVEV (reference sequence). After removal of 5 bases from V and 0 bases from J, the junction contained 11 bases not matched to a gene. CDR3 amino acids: CASSTRLGRGGSYNEQFF. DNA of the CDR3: TGTGCCAGCAGTACACGTTTGGGGCGGGGGGGCTCCTACAATGAGCAGTTCTTC.

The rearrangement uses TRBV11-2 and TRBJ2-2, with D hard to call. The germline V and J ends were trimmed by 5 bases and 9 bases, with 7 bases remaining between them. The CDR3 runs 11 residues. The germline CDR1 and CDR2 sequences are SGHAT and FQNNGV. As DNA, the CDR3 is TGTGCCAGCAGCCCCGGCCGGGAGCTGTTTTTT. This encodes CASSPGRELFF.

For the CDR3, the DNA is TGCGCCAGCAGCCAAGATTTAGGGAACCGCGGGTCGGGCTACACCTTC. Encoded protein: CASSQDLGNRGSGYTF. This chain connects TRBV4-1 to TRBJ1-2, with D hard to call. CDR3 size: 16 residues. Trimming shortened V by 0 bases and J by 8 bases, and 19 bases separated the two germline ends. Germline V gene sequence: CDR1 MGHRA, CDR2 YSYEKL.

For the CDR3, the DNA is TGTGCCAGCAGCTTGTCAAGCGGGGGGCGCACAGATACGCAGTATTTT. As protein: CASSLSSGGRTDTQYF. The rearrangement joins TRBV5-4 to TRBJ2-3, with 9 nucleotides matching TRBD2. The CDR3 runs 16 residues. Trimming cost V 1 base and J 1 base; bases outside gene matches: 4. Germline V gives CDR1 SGHNT, CDR2 YYREEE (reference sequence).

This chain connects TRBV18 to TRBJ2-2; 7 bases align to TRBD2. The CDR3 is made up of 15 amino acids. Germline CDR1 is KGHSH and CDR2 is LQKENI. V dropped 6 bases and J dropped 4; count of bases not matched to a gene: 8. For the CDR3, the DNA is TGTGCCAGCTCGGAAACTAGCGTTAGCACCGGGGAGCTGTTTTTT. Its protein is CASSETSVSTGELFF. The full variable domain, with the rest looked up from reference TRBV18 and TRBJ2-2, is NAGVMQNPRHLVRRRGQEARLRCSPMKGHSHVYWYRQLPEEGLKFMVYLQKENIIDESGMPKERFSAEFPKEGPSILRIQQVVRGDSAAYFCASSETSVSTGELFFGEGSRLTVL.

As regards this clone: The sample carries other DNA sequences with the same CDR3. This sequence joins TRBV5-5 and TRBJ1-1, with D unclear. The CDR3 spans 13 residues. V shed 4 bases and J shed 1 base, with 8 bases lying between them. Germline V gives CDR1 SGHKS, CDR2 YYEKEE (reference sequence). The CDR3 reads CASSLQKNTEAFF. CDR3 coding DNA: TGTGCCAGCAGCCTACAGAAGAACACTGAAGCTTTCTTT.